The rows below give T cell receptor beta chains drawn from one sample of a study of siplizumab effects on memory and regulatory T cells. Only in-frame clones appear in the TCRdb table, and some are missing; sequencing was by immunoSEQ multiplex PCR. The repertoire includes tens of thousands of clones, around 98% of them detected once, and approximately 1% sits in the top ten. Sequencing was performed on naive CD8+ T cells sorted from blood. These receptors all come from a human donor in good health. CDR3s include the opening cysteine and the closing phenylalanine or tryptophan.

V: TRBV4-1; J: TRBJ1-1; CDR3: CASSPSGLNTEAFF
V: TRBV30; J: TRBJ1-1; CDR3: CAWSVVTMNTEAFF
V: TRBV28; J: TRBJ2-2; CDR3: CASSLSPGAEYTGELFF
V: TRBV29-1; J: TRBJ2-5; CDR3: CSVEGLAGALETQYF
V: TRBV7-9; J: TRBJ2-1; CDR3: CASSSGYSGGYNEQFF
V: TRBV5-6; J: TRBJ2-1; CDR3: CASSVGTTEQFF
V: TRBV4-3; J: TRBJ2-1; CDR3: CASSQSRTSGNFDEQFF
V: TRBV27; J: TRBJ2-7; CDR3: CASSLGTGGQEQYF
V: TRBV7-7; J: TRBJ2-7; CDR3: CASSLATGSYEQYF
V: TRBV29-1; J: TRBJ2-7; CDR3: CSAKGGLGYEQYF